This record concerns one T cell receptor (beta chain) sequence. Time point: newly diagnosed GD, antithyroid drugs for less than 3 months. The authors made the TCR library using RNA they extracted from PBMCs. Construction of TCR beta libraries relied on iRepertoire HTBI primers and on Arm-PCR targeting CDR3 regions. MiXCR, applied by TCRdb to the multiplex PCR reads, yields one record per CDR3 protein. The table includes around 480,000 distinct CDR3 sequences, 15% to 20% detected once. Between the trimmed V and J ends, which lost 3 bases and 9 bases, there was a span of 12 bases. Per germline, CDR1 SEHNR and CDR2 FQNEAQ (reference sequence). CDR3 length: 13 amino acids. The sample belongs to a study of regulatory T cells in long-lasting Graves disease. This sample was also put to use in a study of T cells in Graves' hyperthyroidism and ophthalmopathy. From that second work: Patients were excluded because of uncontrolled infection, other autoimmune disease, pregnancy or lactation.

The sample in question was peripheral blood mononuclear cells (PBMCs), obtained at new diagnosis, from a patient treated with antithyroid drugs. The TCR sequence derives from a woman between 40 and 65 years old with Graves disease. The V gene is TRBV7-9, the J gene TRBJ2-1; D unclear. CDR3 coding DNA: TGTGCCAGCAGCTTCGGCGAAGTGGGTGAGCAGTTCTTC. It encodes CASSFGEVGEQFF. The full variable domain, rest sourced from reference TRBV7-9 and TRBJ2-1, is DTGVSQNPRHKITKRGQNVTFRCDPISEHNRLYWYRQTLGQGPEFLTYFQNEAQLEKSRLLSDRFSAERPKGSFSTLEIQRTEQGDSAMYLCASSFGEVGEQFFGPGTRLTVL.